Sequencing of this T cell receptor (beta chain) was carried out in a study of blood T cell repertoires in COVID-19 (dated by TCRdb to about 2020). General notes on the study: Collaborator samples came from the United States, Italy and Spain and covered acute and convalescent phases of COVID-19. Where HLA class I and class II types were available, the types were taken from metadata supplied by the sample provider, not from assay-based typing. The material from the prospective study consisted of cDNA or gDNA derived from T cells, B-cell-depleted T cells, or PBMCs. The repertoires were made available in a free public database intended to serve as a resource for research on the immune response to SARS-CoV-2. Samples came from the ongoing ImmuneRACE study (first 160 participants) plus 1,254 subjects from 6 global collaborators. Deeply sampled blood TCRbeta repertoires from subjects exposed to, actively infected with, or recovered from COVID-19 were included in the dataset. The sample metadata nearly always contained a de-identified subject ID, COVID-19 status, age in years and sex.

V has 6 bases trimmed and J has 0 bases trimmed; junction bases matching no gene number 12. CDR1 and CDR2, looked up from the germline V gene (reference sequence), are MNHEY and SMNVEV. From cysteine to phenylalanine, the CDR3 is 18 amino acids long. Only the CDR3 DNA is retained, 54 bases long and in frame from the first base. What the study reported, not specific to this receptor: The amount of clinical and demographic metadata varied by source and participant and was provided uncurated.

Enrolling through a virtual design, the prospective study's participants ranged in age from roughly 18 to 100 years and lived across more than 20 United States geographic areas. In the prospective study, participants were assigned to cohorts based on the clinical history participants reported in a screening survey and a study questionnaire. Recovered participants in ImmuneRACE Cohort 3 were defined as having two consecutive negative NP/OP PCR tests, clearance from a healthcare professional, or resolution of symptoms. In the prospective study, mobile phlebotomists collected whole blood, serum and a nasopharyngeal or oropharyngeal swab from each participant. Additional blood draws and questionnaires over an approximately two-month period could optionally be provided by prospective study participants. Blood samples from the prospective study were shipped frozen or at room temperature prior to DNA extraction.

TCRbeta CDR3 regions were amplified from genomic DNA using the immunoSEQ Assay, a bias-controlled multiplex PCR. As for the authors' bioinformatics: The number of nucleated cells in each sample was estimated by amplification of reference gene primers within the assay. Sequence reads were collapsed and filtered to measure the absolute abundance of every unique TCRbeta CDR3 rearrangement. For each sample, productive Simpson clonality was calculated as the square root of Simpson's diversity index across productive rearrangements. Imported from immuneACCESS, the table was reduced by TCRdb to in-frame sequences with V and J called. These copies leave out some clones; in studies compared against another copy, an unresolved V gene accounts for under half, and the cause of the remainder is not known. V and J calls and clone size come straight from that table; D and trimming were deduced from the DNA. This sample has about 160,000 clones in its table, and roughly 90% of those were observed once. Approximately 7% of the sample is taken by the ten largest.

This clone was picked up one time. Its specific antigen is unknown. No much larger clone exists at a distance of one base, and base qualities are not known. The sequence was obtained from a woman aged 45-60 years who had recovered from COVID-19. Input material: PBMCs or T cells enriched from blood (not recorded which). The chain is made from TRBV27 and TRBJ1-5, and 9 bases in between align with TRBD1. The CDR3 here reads CASRPGQGRAYSNQPQHF. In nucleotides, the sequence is TGTGCCAGCAGACCCGGACAGGGGAGAGCATATAGCAATCAGCCCCAGCATTTT.